This entry lists 6 T cell receptor beta chains sequenced from one sample in a study of patients and donors after allogeneic stem cell transplantation. TCRdb re-called the RT-PCR reads through MiXCR, storing one row per CDR3 protein. Counted here are roughly 960,000 distinct CDR3 sequences, over 15% occurring once; the ten biggest clones make up 6%. Sample: blood, either unsorted or a sorted T cell fraction (not recorded which). These TCRs come from a human donor who was either an allogeneic HSCT recipient or a stem cell or donor lymphocyte infusion donor (not recorded which). It is not recorded whose cells these are; they may come from a transplant donor.

The CDR3, as DNA: TGTGCCAGCAGAGCCGGGACAGGGATCGGACACACTGAAGCTTTCTTT. This gives the protein CASRAGTGIGHTEAFF. This chain uses TRBV28 with TRBJ1-1; 9 bases align to TRBD1. V gave up 6 bases and J gave up 3 bases; unmatched junction bases: 11. The CDR3 extends over 16 amino acids. Germline V CDR1 and CDR2: MDHEN, SYDVKM.

J is TRBJ2-1 and V is TRBV5-6; TRBD1 might be the D (6 bases). Germline-derived CDR1 and CDR2 are SGHDT and YYEEEE. Trimming removed 3 bases from V and 5 bases from J, with 18 bases in between. This CDR3 is 16 amino acids long. The CDR3 reads CASSWAVDSLDNEQFF. CDR3 bases: TGTGCCAGCAGCTGGGCTGTGGACAGCTTGGACAATGAGCAGTTCTTC.

The rearrangement joins TRBV7-2 to TRBJ2-7; D not resolved. The length of the CDR3 is 13 residues. V was shortened by 5 bases and J by 3 bases, with 11 bases between the two germline ends. From germline, CDR1 is SGHTA and CDR2 FQGNSA. For the CDR3, the DNA is TGTGCCAGCAGCCCCCCATTTTACTACGAGCAGTACTTC. Its protein product is CASSPPFYYEQYF.

On this clonotype: A read error may account for a junction end that differs from germline. The chain uses TRBV7-7 and TRBJ2-1, with 10 bases identical to TRBD1. This CDR3 is 16 amino acids long. Germline V lookup: CDR1 SSHAT, CDR2 FNYEAQ (reference sequence). The CDR3 here is CASSLGPGQGINEQFF. CDR3 DNA: TGTGCTAGCAGCTTAGGGCCGGGACAGGGGATCAATGAGCAGTTCTTC.

The chain uses TRBV4-1 and TRBJ1-1; no firm D call. There are 15 residues in the CDR3. The germline CDR1 and CDR2 sequences are MGHRA and YSYEKL. V was trimmed by 2 bases and J by 1 base, leaving 11 bases between them. CDR3 sequence: CASSQRGSRNTEAFF. The DNA for the CDR3 is TGCGCCAGCAGCCAACGGGGTTCCCGGAACACTGAAGCTTTCTTT.

This clonotype appeared a few times. The chain joins TRBV12-3 or TRBV12-4 to TRBJ2-6; D unclear. The CDR3 covers 15 residues. V was clipped by 2 bases and J by 1 base, with 6 bases between them. CDR3 sequence reads: CASSLPGSGANVLTF. DNA of the CDR3: TGTGCCAGCAGTTTACCCGGGTCTGGGGCCAACGTCCTGACTTTC.